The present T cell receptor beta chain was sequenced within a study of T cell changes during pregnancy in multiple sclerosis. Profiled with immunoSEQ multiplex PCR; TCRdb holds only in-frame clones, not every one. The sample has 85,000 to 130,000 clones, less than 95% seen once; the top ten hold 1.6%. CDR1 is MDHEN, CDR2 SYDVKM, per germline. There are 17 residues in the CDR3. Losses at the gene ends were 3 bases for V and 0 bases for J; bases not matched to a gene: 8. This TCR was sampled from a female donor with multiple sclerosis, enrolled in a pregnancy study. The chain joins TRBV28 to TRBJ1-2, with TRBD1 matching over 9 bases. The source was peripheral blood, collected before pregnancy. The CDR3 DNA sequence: TGTGCCAGCAGTTTCCCAAAACAGGGGGCCTCTAACTATGGCTACACCTTC. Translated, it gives CASSFPKQGASNYGYTF.